This T cell receptor (beta chain) came from a study of OX40 agonist ivuxolimab in advanced cancers. In terms of the full investigation: Ivuxolimab was an agonistic, fully human IgG2 monoclonal antibody directed against OX40 (CD134), a costimulatory receptor. The paper describes the monotherapy dose-escalation part (N of about 52 patients) of the phase I trial of ivuxolimab. Prior anti-PD-1, anti-PD-L1 or anti-CTLA-4 therapy was permitted, and checkpoint inhibitors had been received by 40% to 50% of dose-escalation patients. The dose-escalation cohort was roughly 80% male with a mean age of around 64 years, ranging from roughly 23 to 90. Intravenous ivuxolimab was administered to patients every 2 weeks at six dose levels: 0.01, 0.1, 0.3, 1.5, 3 and 10 mg/kg. Of the approximately 53 patients in dose escalation, around 19 had hepatocellular carcinoma, about 15 had melanoma, 9 had renal cell carcinoma and 9 had head and neck cancer. Partial responses were achieved by three dose-escalation patients, of whom one had hepatocellular carcinoma and two had cutaneous melanoma. The point of sequencing TCRbeta in the periphery was to test whether ivuxolimab changed TCR sequence diversity and drove clonal T-cell expansion. What the study reported, not specific to this receptor: The antigen specificity of the peripheral T cells that underwent clonal expansion was not determined. Clonal expansion of both CD4+ and CD8+ blood T cells was observed from baseline to week 6 at doses 0.1 to 3.0 mg/kg. After ivuxolimab, more expanded clones were found on average in CD8+ T cells than in CD4+ T cells. In partial responders in the 0.1-3.0 mg/kg groups, normalized peripheral clonal expansion was found to be among the lowest, especially among CD8+ T cells. Low levels of normalized T-cell clonal expansion were also seen in some nonresponding patients.

For sequencing of the TCRbeta CDR3 region, genomic DNA was extracted from the sorted cells. The immunoSEQ Assay was used for sequencing of TCRbeta CDR3 regions. TCRdb provides this immuneACCESS table in a form limited to in-frame rearrangements. Some clones are lacking; in checked studies, under half of them reflect an unresolved V gene, and why the rest are absent is not known. The table for this sample lists about 76,000 clones; around 85% of them were counted only once. In total, the top ten clones hold 1.5% to 2% of the sample. In regard to this clone: There is no known antigen for this receptor. Per-nucleotide qualities are absent, and no much larger clonotype sits a single base away.

The CDR3 numbers 11 residues from cysteine through phenylalanine. The only DNA kept is the CDR3, 33 bases in frame from the first base. CDR1 SGHAT and CDR2 FQNNGV are derived from the germline V gene. V and J are truncated by 1 base and 9 bases respectively, leaving an intervening sequence of 6 bases. Patients with a history of autoimmune disease or receiving systemic immunosuppression were excluded from the trial. Peripheral blood for TCR sequencing was drawn from every dose cohort at baseline, at cycle 4 day 1 and at cycle 7 day 1. The samples were taken from a phase I, first-in-human, multicenter, open-label dose-escalation trial of ivuxolimab. The trial enrolled adults with locally advanced or metastatic head and neck squamous cell, hepatocellular, melanoma or renal cell carcinoma. Before TCR sequencing, CD4+ T cells and CD8+ T cells from peripheral blood were sorted into separate populations.

The V and J segments used are TRBV11-2 and TRBJ2-5; there is no confident call for the D gene. The sequencing here drew on CD4+ or CD8+ T cells sorted from blood, taken in a trial of the OX40 agonist ivuxolimab. The TCR originated in an adult with an advanced solid tumor such as melanoma, head and neck, liver or kidney cancer. The CDR3 corresponds to CASSLGVAQYF. At the DNA level, the sequence is TGTGCCAGCAGCTTAGGGGTTGCCCAGTACTTC.